The text below deals with one T cell receptor (beta chain). Its antigen is not known. This sample was included in a study of T cells after yellow fever vaccination. Study conclusions and caveats: The study re-detected most primary-vaccination clones after the booster (roughly 95% CD4, roughly 85% CD8).

TCRdb itself ran the 5' RACE reads through MiXCR, one entry per CDR3 protein. Of under 600,000 distinct CDR3 sequences in the sample, roughly 13% were seen once. The V gene lost 4 bases and the J gene lost 13 bases, with 20 bases spanning the gap. From germline, CDR1 is SGHRS and CDR2 YFSETQ. The CDR3 spans 13 residues. Sequencing was performed on PBMCs, taken on the day of the yellow fever booster vaccination. The sequence came from a man in his thirties or forties who received the YFV17D yellow fever vaccine. The V and J genes are TRBV5-1 and TRBJ1-1, with TRBD1 as a possible D gene (5 bases). CDR3 sequence (DNA): TGCGCCAGCAGCATCCAGGGACCCGATGGAGATTTCTTT. Protein: CASSIQGPDGDFF.